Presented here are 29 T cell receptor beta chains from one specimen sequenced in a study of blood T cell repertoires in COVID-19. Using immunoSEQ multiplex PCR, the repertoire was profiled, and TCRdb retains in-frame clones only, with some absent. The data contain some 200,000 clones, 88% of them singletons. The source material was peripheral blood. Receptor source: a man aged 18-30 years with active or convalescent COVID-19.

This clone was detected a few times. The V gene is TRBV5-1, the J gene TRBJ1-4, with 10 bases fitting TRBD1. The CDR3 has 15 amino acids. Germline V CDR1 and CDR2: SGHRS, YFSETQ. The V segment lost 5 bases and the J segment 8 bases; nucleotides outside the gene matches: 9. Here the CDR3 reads CASRRDRGVREKLFF. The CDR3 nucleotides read TGCGCCAGCAGGCGGGACAGGGGAGTAAGGGAAAAACTGTTTTTT.

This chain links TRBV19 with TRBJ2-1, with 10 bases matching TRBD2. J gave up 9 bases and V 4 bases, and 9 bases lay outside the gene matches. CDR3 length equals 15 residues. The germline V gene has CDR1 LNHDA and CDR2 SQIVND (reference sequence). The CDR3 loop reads CASSTLAGDRGEQFF. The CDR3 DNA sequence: TGTGCCAGTAGTACTCTAGCGGGAGATCGTGGTGAGCAGTTCTTC.

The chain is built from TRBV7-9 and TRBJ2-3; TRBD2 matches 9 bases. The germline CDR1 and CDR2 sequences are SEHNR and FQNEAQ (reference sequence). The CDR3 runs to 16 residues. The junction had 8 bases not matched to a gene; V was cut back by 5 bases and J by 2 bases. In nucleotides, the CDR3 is TGTGCCAGCAGCCGAATCCTAGCGGGGTACACAGATACGCAGTATTTT. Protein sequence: CASSRILAGYTDTQYF.

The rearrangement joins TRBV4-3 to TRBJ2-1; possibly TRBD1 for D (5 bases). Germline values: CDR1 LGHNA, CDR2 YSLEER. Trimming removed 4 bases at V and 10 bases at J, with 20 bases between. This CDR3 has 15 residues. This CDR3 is CASSPRLGDLREQFF. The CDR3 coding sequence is TGCGCCAGCAGCCCTAGGTTAGGGGATCTCCGCGAGCAGTTCTTC.

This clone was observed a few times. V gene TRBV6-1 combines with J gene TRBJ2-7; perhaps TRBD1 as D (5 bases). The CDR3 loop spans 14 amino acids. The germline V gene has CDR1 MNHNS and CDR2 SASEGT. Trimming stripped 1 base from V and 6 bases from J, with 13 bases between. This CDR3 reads CASSEGGIGPEQYF. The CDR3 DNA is TGTGCCAGCAGTGAAGGGGGCATTGGTCCCGAGCAGTACTTC.

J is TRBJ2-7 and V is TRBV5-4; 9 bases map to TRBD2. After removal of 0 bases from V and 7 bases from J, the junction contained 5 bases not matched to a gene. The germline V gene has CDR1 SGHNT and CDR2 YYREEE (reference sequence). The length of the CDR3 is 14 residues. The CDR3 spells CASSLGREGREQYF. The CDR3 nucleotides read TGTGCCAGCAGCTTGGGGCGGGAGGGTCGTGAGCAGTACTTC.

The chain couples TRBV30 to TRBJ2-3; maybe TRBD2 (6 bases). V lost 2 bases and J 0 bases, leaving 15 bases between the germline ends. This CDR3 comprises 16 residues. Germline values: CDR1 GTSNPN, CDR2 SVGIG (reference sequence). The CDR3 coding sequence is TGTGCCTGGAGTCGATTTGCGGGGTGGAGCACAGATACGCAGTATTTT. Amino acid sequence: CAWSRFAGWSTDTQYF.

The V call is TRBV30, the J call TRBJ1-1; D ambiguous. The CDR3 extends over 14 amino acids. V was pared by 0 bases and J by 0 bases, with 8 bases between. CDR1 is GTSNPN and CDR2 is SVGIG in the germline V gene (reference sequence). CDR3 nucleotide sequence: TGTGCCTGGAGTGTAGGCAGGTTGAACACTGAAGCTTTCTTT. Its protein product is CAWSVGRLNTEAFF. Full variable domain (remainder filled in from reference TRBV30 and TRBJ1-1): SQTIHQWPATLVQPVGSPLSLECTVEGTSNPNLYWYRQAAGRGLQLLFYSVGIGQISSEVPQNLSASRPQDRQFILSSKKLLLSDSGFYLCAWSVGRLNTEAFFGQGTRLTVV.

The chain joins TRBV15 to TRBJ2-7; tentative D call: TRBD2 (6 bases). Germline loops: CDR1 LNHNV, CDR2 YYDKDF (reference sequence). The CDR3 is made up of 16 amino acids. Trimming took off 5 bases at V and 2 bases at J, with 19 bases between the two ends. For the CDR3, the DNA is TGTGCCACCAGCGGCAATCCCCGGGACTTCACCTACGAGCAGTACTTC. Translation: CATSGNPRDFTYEQYF.

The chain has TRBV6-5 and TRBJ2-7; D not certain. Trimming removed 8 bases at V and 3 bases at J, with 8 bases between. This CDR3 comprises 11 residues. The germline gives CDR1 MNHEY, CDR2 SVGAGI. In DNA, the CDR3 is TGTGCCAGCGAACTGAGCTACGAGCAGTACTTC. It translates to CASELSYEQYF.

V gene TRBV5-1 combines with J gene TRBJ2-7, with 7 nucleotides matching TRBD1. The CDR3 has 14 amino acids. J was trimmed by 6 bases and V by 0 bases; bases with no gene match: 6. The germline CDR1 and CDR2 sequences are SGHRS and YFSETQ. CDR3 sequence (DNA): TGCGCCAGCAGCTTGGATCAGGGGGTCTCCGAGCAGTACTTC. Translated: CASSLDQGVSEQYF.

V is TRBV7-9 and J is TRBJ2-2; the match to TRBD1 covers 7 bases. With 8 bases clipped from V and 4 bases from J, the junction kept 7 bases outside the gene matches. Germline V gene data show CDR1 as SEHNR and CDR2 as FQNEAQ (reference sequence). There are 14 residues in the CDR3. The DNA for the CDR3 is TGTGCCAGCTTCAGGGGGTCGGGCACCGGGGAGCTGTTTTTT. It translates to CASFRGSGTGELFF.

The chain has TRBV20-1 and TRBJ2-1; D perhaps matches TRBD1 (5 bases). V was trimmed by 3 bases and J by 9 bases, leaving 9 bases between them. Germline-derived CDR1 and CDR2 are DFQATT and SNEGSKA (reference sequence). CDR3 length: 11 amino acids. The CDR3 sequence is CSASRGGEQFF. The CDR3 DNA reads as TGCAGTGCTAGTAGGGGTGGTGAGCAGTTCTTC.

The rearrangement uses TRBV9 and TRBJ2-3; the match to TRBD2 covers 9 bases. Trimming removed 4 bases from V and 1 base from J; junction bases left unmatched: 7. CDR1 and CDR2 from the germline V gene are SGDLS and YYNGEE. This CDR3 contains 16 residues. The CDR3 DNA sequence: TGTGCCAGCAGCAAAGGACTAGCGACACGCACAGATACGCAGTATTTT. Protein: CASSKGLATRTDTQYF.

CDR3 protein: CAITGRVGTEAFF. The DNA of the CDR3 is TGTGCCATCACCGGCCGGGTCGGCACTGAAGCTTTCTTT. This chain links TRBV10-3 with TRBJ1-1; D unclear. V lost 7 bases and J 4 bases, leaving 13 bases between the germline ends. The CDR3 contains 13 residues. Germline values: CDR1 ENHRY, CDR2 SYGVKD.

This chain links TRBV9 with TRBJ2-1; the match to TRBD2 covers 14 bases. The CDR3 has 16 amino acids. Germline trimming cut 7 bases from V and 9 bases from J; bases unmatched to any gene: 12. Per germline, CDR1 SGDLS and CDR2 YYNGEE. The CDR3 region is CASRRSGTSGSGEQFF. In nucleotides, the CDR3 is TGTGCCAGCCGACGTTCCGGGACTAGCGGGAGCGGTGAGCAGTTCTTC.

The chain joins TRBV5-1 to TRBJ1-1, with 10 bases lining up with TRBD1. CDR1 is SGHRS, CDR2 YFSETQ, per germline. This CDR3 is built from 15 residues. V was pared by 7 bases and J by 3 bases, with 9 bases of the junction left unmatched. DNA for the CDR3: TGCGCCAGCCGCCGCAGGGACAGGGGAGACACTGAAGCTTTCTTT. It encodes CASRRRDRGDTEAFF.

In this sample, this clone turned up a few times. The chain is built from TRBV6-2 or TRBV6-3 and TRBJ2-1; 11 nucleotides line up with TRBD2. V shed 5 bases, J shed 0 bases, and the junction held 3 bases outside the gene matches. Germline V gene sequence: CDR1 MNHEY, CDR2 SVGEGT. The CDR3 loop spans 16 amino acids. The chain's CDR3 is CASSLGLAGSYNEQFF. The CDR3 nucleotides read TGTGCCAGCAGTCTCGGACTAGCGGGCTCCTACAATGAGCAGTTCTTC.

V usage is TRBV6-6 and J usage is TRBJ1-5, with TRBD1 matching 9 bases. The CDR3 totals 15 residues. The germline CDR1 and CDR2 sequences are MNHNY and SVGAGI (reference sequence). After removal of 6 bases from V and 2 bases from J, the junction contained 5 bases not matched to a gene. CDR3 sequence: CASRTRDRGNQPQHF. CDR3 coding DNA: TGTGCCAGCAGGACCCGGGACAGGGGCAATCAGCCCCAGCATTTT.

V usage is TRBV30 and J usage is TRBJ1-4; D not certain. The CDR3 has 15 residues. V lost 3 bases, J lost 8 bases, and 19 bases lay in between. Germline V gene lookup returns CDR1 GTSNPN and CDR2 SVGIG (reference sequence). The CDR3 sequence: CAWRDPGEAGEKLFF. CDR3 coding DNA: TGTGCCTGGAGAGACCCCGGTGAGGCCGGGGAAAAACTGTTTTTT.

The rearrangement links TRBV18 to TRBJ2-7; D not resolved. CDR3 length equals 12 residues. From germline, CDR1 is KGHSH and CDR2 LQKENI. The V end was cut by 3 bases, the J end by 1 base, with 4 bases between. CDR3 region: CASSPQSYEQYF. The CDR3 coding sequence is TGTGCCAGCTCACCTCAGTCCTACGAGCAGTACTTC.

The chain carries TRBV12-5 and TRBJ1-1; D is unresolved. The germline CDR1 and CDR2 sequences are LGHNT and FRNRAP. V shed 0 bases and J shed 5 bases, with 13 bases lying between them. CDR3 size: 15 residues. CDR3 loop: CASGLVEGFKTEAFF. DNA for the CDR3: TGTGCTAGTGGTTTGGTAGAGGGTTTTAAGACTGAAGCTTTCTTT.

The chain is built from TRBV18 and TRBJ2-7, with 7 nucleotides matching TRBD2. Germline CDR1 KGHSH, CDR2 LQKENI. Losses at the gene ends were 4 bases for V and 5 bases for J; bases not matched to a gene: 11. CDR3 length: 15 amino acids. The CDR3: CASSRGGSAGDEQYF. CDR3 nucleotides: TGTGCCAGCTCACGGGGGGGTTCAGCCGGGGACGAGCAGTACTTC.

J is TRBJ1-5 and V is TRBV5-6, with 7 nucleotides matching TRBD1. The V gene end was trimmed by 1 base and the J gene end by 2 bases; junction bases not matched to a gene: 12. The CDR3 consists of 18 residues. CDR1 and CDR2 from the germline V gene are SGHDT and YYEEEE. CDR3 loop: CASSLFRQGYGRNQPQHF. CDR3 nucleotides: TGTGCCAGCAGCTTGTTCCGACAGGGTTATGGGCGCAATCAGCCCCAGCATTTT.

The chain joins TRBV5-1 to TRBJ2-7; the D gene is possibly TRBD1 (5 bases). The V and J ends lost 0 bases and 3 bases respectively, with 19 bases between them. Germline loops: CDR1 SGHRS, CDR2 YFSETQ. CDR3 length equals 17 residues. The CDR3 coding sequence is TGCGCCAGCAGCTTGGCCGTTGACAGCAGTGGGATCTACGAGCAGTACTTC. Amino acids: CASSLAVDSSGIYEQYF.

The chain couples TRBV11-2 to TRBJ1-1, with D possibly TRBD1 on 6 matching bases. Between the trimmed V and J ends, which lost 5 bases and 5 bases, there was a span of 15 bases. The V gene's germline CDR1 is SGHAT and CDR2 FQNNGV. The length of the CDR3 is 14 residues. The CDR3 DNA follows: TGTGCCAGCAGCCCAGGGGTCTCGAGTACTGAAGCTTTCTTT. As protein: CASSPGVSSTEAFF.

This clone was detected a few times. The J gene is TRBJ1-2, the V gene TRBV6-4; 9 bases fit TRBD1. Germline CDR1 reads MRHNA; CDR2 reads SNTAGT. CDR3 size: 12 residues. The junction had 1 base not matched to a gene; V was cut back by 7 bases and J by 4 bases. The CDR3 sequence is CASKDRGYGYTF. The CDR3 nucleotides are TGTGCCAGCAAGGACAGGGGCTATGGCTACACCTTC.

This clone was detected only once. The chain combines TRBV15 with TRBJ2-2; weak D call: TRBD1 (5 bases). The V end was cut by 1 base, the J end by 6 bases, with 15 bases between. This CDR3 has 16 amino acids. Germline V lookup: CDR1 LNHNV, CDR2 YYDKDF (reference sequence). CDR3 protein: CATSRAQGNIPGELFF. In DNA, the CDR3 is TGTGCCACCAGCAGAGCTCAGGGTAATATTCCCGGGGAGCTGTTTTTT. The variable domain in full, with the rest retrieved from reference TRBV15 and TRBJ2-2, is DAMVIQNPRYQVTQFGKPVTLSCSQTLNHNVMYWYQQKSSQAPKLLFHYYDKDFNNEADTPDNFQSRRPNTSFCFLDIRSPGLGDTAMYLCATSRAQGNIPGELFFGEGSRLTVL.

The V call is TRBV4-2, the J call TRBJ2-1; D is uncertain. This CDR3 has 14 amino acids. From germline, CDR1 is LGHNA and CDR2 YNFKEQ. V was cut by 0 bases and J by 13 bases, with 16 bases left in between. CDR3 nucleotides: TGTGCCAGCAGCCAAGATCGAGCCATCTCCTACCAGTTCTTC. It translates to CASSQDRAISYQFF.